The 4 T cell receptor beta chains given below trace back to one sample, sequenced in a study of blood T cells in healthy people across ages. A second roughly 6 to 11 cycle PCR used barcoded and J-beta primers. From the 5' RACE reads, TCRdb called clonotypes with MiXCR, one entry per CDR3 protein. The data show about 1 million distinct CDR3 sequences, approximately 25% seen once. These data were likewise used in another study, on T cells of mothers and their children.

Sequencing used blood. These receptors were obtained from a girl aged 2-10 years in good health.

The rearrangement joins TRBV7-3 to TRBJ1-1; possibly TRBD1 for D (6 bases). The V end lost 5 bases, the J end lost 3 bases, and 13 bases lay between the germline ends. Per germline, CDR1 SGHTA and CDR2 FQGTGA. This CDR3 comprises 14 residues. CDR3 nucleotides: TGTGCCAGCAGCCCACAGGGTCGGGACACTGAAGCTTTCTTT. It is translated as CASSPQGRDTEAFF.

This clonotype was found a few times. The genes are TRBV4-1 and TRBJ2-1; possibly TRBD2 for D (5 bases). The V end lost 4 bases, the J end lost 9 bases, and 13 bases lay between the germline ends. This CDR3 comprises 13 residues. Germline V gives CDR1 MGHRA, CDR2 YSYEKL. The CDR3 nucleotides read TGCGCCAGCAGCCCCCCGACTATATCTGAGCAGTTCTTC. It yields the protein CASSPPTISEQFF.

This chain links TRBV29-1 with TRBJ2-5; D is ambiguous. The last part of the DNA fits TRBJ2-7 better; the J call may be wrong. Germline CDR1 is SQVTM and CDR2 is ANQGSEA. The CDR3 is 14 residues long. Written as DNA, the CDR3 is TGCAGCGTCCGGACCCGAGCGTCCTCCTACGAGCAGTACTTC. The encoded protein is CSVRTRASSYEQYF.

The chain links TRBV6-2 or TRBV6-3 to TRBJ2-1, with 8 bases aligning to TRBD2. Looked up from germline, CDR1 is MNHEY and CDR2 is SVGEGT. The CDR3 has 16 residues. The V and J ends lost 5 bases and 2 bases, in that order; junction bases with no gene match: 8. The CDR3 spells CASSGTSGDTYNEQFF. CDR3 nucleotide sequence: TGTGCCAGCAGTGGTACTAGCGGTGATACCTACAATGAGCAGTTCTTC.